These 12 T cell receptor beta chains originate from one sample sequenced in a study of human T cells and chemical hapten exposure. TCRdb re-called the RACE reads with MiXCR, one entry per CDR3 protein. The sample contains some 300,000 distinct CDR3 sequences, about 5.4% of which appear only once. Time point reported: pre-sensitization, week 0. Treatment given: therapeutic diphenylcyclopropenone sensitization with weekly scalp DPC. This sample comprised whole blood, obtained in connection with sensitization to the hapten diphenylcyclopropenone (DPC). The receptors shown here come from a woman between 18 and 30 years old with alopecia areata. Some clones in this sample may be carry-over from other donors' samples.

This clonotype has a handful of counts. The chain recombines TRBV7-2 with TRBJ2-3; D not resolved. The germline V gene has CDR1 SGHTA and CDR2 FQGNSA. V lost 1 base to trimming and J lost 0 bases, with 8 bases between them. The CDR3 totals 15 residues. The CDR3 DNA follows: TGTGCCAGCAGCTTAGGCTTCTCAAGCACAGATACGCAGTATTTT. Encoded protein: CASSLGFSSTDTQYF.

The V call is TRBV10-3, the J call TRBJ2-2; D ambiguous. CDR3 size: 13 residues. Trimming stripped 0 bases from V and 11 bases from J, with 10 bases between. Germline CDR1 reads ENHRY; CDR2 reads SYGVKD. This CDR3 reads CAISESLTLELFF. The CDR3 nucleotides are TGTGCCATCAGTGAGTCCCTGACATTAGAGCTGTTTTTT.

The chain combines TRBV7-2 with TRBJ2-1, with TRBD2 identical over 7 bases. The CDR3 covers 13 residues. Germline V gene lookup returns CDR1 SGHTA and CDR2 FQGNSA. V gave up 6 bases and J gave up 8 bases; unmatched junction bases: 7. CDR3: CASRPSRGDEQFF. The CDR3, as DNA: TGTGCCAGCAGACCCTCCCGGGGGGATGAGCAGTTCTTC.

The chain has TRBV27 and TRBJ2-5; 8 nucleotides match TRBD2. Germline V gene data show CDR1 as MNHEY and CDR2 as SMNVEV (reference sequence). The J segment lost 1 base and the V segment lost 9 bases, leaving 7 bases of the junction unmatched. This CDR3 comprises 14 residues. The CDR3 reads CASKRRGAQETQYF. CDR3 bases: TGTGCCAGTAAACGGCGGGGGGCCCAAGAGACCCAGTACTTC.

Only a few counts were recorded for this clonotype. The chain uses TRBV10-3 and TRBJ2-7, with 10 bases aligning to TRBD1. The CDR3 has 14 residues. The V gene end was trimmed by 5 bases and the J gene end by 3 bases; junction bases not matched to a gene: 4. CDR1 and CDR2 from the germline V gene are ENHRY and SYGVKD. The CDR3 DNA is TGTGCCATCAGTTGGGACAGGGGCGGCTACGAGCAGTACTTC. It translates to CAISWDRGGYEQYF.

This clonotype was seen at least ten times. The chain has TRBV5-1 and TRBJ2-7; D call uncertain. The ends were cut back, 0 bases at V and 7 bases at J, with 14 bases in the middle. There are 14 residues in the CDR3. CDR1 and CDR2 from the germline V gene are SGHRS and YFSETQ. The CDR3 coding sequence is TGCGCCAGCAGCTTGGCCATTCCACGGACGGAGCAGTACTTC. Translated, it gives CASSLAIPRTEQYF.

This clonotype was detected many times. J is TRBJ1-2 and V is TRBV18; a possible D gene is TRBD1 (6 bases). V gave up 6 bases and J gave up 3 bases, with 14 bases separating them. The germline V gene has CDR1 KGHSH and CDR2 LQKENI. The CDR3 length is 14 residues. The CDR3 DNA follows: TGTGCCAGCTCGCGGACAGAGGAGGACTATGGCTACACCTTC. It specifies CASSRTEEDYGYTF.

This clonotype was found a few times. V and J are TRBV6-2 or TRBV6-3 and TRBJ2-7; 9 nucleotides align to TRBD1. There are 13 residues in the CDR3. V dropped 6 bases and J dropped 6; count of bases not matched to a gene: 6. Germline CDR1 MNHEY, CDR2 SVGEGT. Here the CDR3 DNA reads TGTGCCAGCAGCGAACAGGGGGCAGGCGAGCAGTACTTC. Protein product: CASSEQGAGEQYF.

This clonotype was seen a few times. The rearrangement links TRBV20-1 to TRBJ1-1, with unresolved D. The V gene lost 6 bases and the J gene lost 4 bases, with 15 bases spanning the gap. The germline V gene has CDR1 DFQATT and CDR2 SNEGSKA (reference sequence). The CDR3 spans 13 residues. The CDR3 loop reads CSANSMASTEAFF. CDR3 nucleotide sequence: TGCAGTGCCAATAGTATGGCTAGCACTGAAGCTTTCTTT.

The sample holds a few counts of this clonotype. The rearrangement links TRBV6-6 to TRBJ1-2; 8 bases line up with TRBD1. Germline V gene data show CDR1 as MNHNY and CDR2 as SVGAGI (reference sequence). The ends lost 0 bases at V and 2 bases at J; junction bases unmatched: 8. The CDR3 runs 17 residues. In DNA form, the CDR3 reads TGTGCCAGCAGTTACTCGAAGACAGGGGACTTCAACTATGGCTACACCTTC. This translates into CASSYSKTGDFNYGYTF.

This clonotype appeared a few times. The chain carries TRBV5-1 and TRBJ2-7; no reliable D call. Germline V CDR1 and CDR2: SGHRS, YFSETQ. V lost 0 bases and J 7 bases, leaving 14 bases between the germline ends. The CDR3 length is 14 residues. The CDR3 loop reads CASSLATPREEQYF. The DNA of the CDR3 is TGCGCCAGCAGCTTGGCTACGCCTCGTGAGGAGCAGTACTTC.

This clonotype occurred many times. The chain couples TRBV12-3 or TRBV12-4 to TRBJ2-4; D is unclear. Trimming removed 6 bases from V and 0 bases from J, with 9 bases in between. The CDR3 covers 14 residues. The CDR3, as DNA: TGTGCCAGCAGGGACGCTTTAGCCAAAAACATTCAGTACTTC. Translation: CASRDALAKNIQYF.